The 14 T cell receptor beta chains below were found in one sample sequenced in a study of cytomegalovirus exposure and HLA in healthy donors. 60 Vbeta and 13 Jbeta primers were used in PCR. Data came from immunoSEQ multiplex PCR; TCRdb stores just in-frame clones and leaves some out. The sample has roughly 78,000 clones; over 55% are singletons. Sample: PBMCs. These receptors were obtained from a man between 25 and 39 years old in good health and CMV-seropositive.

The genes are TRBV28 and TRBJ2-2; D ambiguous. CDR1 is MDHEN, CDR2 SYDVKM, per germline. Between the trimmed V and J ends, which lost 3 bases and 7 bases, there was a span of 12 bases. The CDR3 runs to 14 residues. This CDR3 is CASSFLVVGGELFF. The CDR3 DNA reads as TGTGCCAGCAGTTTCTTGGTAGTCGGCGGGGAGCTGTTTTTT. Using reference TRBV28 and TRBJ2-2 for the parts outside the CDR3, the full variable domain is DVKVTQSSRYLVKRTGEKVFLECVQDMDHENMFWYRQDPGLGLRLIYFSYDVKMKEKGDIPEGYSVSREKKERFSLILESASTNQTSMYLCASSFLVVGGELFFGEGSRLTVL.

The V gene is TRBV2, the J gene TRBJ2-3; D is undetermined. The CDR3 is 12 residues long. Between the trimmed V and J ends, which lost 9 bases and 0 bases, there was a span of 7 bases. From germline, CDR1 is SNHLY and CDR2 FYNNEI. The CDR3 reads CASTISTDTQYF. In nucleotides, the CDR3 is TGTGCCAGTACTATCAGCACAGATACGCAGTATTTT.

The CDR3, as DNA: TGTGCCAGCAGCCCTCGGACAGGGAATCAGCCCCAGCATTTT. It yields the protein CASSPRTGNQPQHF. The chain couples TRBV7-3 to TRBJ1-5; 8 nucleotides match TRBD1. The V gene end was trimmed by 5 bases and the J gene end by 4 bases; junction bases not matched to a gene: 4. The germline V gene has CDR1 SGHTA and CDR2 FQGTGA. This CDR3 spans 14 amino acids.

The gene calls are TRBV20-1 and TRBJ2-7, with TRBD1 as a possible D gene (6 bases). Germline V gene data show CDR1 as DFQATT and CDR2 as SNEGSKA (reference sequence). The CDR3 length is 10 residues. Written as DNA, the CDR3 is TGCAGCATCAGGGGCTACGAGCAGTACTTC. Amino acid sequence: CSIRGYEQYF.

The chain carries TRBV4-1 and TRBJ2-5; D may be TRBD2 (6 bases). CDR1 is MGHRA and CDR2 is YSYEKL in the germline V gene. This CDR3 is 15 amino acids long. Trimming cost V 2 bases and J 5 bases, with 15 bases left between them. CDR3 nucleotides: TGCGCCAGCAGCCAATCAGCGGAGGGGTGGGAGACCCAGTACTTC. Amino acids: CASSQSAEGWETQYF.

The gene calls are TRBV30 and TRBJ1-3; 7 bases map to TRBD1. This CDR3 comprises 23 residues. The V segment lost 2 bases and the J segment 0 bases; nucleotides outside the gene matches: 28. Germline CDR1 GTSNPN, CDR2 SVGIG (reference sequence). CDR3 sequence: CAWSPGQPPLGGPNRSSGNTIYF. Here the CDR3 DNA reads TGTGCCTGGAGTCCGGGACAGCCGCCTTTGGGGGGACCTAATAGAAGCTCTGGAAACACCATATATTTT.

The CDR3 region is CASGESRVTEAFF. CDR3 DNA: TGTGCCAGCGGTGAGAGCAGGGTCACTGAAGCTTTCTTT. The gene calls are TRBV4-2 and TRBJ1-1; TRBD1 might be the D (5 bases). Trimming removed 8 bases at V and 4 bases at J, with 14 bases between. Looked up from germline, CDR1 is LGHNA and CDR2 is YNFKEQ. The CDR3 spans 13 residues.

This sequence joins TRBV10-1 and TRBJ2-1; 7 bases line up with TRBD1. Germline V gene sequence: CDR1 WNHNN, CDR2 SYGVQD (reference sequence). V shed 3 bases, J shed 9 bases, and the junction held 11 bases outside the gene matches. This CDR3 spans 15 amino acids. The CDR3 nucleotides are TGCGCCAGCAGTGAAGGGGGCCTTCCTCGGGTTGAGCAGTTCTTC. Translating it yields CASSEGGLPRVEQFF.

The V and J genes are TRBV28 and TRBJ2-5; 11 nucleotides align to TRBD2. The CDR3 is 15 residues long. Germline V gives CDR1 MDHEN, CDR2 SYDVKM. Losses at the gene ends were 1 base for V and 2 bases for J; bases not matched to a gene: 0. As DNA, the CDR3 is TGTGCCAGCAGTTTATCTAGCGGGGGGCAAGAGACCCAGTACTTC. Amino acid sequence: CASSLSSGGQETQYF.

This clone was observed a few times. The chain uses TRBV7-3 and TRBJ2-3; 7 bases line up with TRBD1. V lost 5 bases and J lost 2; bases outside the gene matches: 4. CDR1 is SGHTA and CDR2 is FQGTGA in the germline V gene. The CDR3 length is 14 residues. In DNA form, the CDR3 reads TGTGCCAGCAGCCTGGGGACAGACACAGATACGCAGTATTTT. Translated: CASSLGTDTDTQYF.

The rearrangement uses TRBV29-1 and TRBJ1-1; 10 positions agree with TRBD1. J was trimmed by 4 bases and V by 6 bases; bases with no gene match: 5. Germline CDR1 reads SQVTM; CDR2 reads ANQGSEA. The CDR3 has 13 amino acids. In nucleotides, the CDR3 is TGCAGCGTCGCATGGGACAGGGGCACTGAAGCTTTCTTT. The encoded protein is CSVAWDRGTEAFF.

This clone appeared a few times. The chain couples TRBV19 to TRBJ2-2; D remains unclear. There are 12 residues in the CDR3. Trimming pared 5 bases from V and 5 bases from J, leaving 6 bases between. Germline assignment: CDR1 LNHDA and CDR2 SQIVND (reference sequence). The CDR3 region has the DNA TGTGCCAGTAGTCCTAGAACCGGGGAGCTGTTTTTT. Protein product: CASSPRTGELFF.

This sequence joins TRBV27 and TRBJ2-2, with 7 bases lining up with TRBD1. This CDR3 region has 15 residues. V was pared by 0 bases and J by 9 bases, with 7 bases of the junction left unmatched. CDR1 and CDR2 (germline): MNHEY, SMNVEV (reference sequence). CDR3 nucleotides: TGTGCCAGCAGTTTATCCTGGACAGGAGTAAGGGAGCTGTTTTTT. The encoded protein is CASSLSWTGVRELFF.

CDR3 sequence: CASSPRQGKSYEQYF. In DNA, the CDR3 is TGTGCCAGCAGCCCGCGCCAGGGGAAATCCTACGAGCAGTACTTC. The chain is built from TRBV7-9 and TRBJ2-7, with TRBD1 as a possible D gene (6 bases). This CDR3 has 15 amino acids. Germline CDR1 and CDR2: SEHNR and FQNEAQ (reference sequence). Trimming left V 5 bases short and J 1 base short, with 15 bases between.